The clone carrying this TCR beta chain occurred many times. As yet, its antigen is unknown. TCR beta VDJ and CDR3 profiles were obtained from a genomic DNA template. TCRdb independently ran MiXCR on the reads; one entry per CDR3 protein. The table lists roughly 120,000 distinct CDR3 sequences, under 65% of them singletons. This record comes from a study of CD8+CD57+ T cells in acquired aplastic anemia. Across the study: Sorted CD4+ and CD8+ cells gave an average of roughly 3.3 ug of DNA. Study-level findings and limits: Some 31 shared CD8+ CDR3s appeared highly expressed within patients' immunodominant clones.

Sequencing was done on patients that had shown CD8+CD57+ cell expansion by flow cytometry. The CDR3 sequence is 13 residues long. Trimming pared 7 bases from V and 4 bases from J, leaving 13 bases between. Sequenced material: sorted CD4+, CD8+, or CD8+CD57+ T cells (not recorded which) from PBMCs. The chain uses TRBV12-3 or TRBV12-4 and TRBJ1-2; tentatively, D is TRBD1 (6 bases). The TCR comes from a human donor with aplastic anemia. The DNA of the CDR3 is TGTGCCAGCACCCTACAGGGCTTCTATGGCTACACCTTC. Encoded protein: CASTLQGFYGYTF.